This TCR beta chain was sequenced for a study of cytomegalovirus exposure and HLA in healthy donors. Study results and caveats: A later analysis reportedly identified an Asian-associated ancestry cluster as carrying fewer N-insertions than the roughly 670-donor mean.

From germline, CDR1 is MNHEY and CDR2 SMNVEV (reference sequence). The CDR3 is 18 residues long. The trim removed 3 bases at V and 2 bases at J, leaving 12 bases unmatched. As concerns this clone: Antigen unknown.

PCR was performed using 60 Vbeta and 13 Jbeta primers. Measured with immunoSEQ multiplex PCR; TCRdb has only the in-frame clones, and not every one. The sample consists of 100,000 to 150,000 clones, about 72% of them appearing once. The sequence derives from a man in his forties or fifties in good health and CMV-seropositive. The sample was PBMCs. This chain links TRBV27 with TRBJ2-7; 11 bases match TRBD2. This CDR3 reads CASSFQTSGAWNTYEQYF. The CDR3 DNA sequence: TGTGCCAGCAGTTTCCAGACTAGCGGGGCCTGGAATACCTACGAGCAGTACTTC.